This TCR beta chain stems from a study of cytomegalovirus exposure and HLA in healthy donors listed by TCRdb under 2017. Regarding the study in general: In an earlier analysis of about 560 of the donors, less than 350 Gb of sequence data and 120 million or so unique TCR beta sequences from 150 million to 200 million T cells were reported. An early release that covered about 600 HLA-typed donors contained about 300 gigabases of sequencing data and tens of millions of unique TCR sequences. Of the 300 to 450 genotyped donors, over 70% fell in the genetic ancestry cluster associated with self-reported Caucasian donors. The study aimed to test whether cataloging public T cell receptors could reveal signatures of past pathogen exposure. The study profiled the T cell repertoires of 500 to 800 subjects by immunosequencing and related them to cytomegalovirus serostatus. Along with the roughly 670-subject first cohort, a separate validation cohort of over 90 different subjects was used. To predict cytomegalovirus infection status, the study combined high-throughput TCR immunosequencing, statistical association of individual TCRs with disease status, and machine learning. In a later analysis, previously published TCR beta repertoires from more than 500 donors were re-analyzed and high-resolution HLA genotyping was added so that TCR occurrence patterns could be studied. In the later analysis, no new phenotypic data were used to find candidate immune exposures; instead, reliance was placed on TCR beta sequences and their occurrence across donors. In an earlier analysis of about 590 of the donors, high-throughput TCR beta sequencing was used to judge whether each TCR beta V gene segment behaved as functional or pseudogenic. Donor age, sex, ethnicity and CMV serostatus were collected together with the repertoire data. A later genetic analysis took genome-wide SNP genotypes for about three fifths of the roughly 700 donors and used that subset as a discovery cohort. Every discovery cohort repertoire had been produced on one sequencing platform. HLA typing covered class I and class II loci at four-digit resolution. Typing coverage varied by locus: roughly 620-640 donors for A, B, C, DRB1 and DQB1; approximately 500 for DQA1; about 570 for DPA1; approximately 490 for DPB1. About 5 DR-DQ haplotypes were handled as single units for association and clustering, since linkage in the cohort was strong. Across around 400 genotyped donors of the cohort, an average of roughly 250,000 unique TCR beta nucleotide sequences per donor were sequenced, and approximately 17% of those sequences were non-productive. Broader findings and caveats from the paper: Because some donors lacked HLA typing at each locus, the association tests relied only on the typed subset. Linkage disequilibrium might explain the correlated functional status among segregating V segments, but an unknown experimental factor could not be excluded. A cluster of highly shared sequence variants was judged likely to represent a technical artifact of the sequencing pipeline. In a later analysis, TCR association rates were found to vary across HLA loci, with the most associated TCRs seen for DRB1 alleles and the fewest for HLA-C alleles. An association between a missense DCLRE1C variant and V-gene and J-gene trimming of TCR beta chains was found in a later genetic analysis and replicated in an independent cohort. Some IMGT-functional V segments, including TRBV6-2 and TRBV6-3, could not be distinguished by the 87-base-pair reads and were therefore excluded. In a later analysis, some 18,000 TCR beta sequences were associated with specific HLA alleles at a false discovery rate of 0.05. The presence/absence analyses assumed that sequencing depth was roughly uniform across donors, and that assumption may not be true. The study gave a list of 150 to 200 TCR beta chains associated with cytomegalovirus. An earlier analysis of approximately 570 of the donors showed that most TCR beta V segments appeared in productive rearrangements either about 87% or about 30% of the time, which broadly matched IMGT annotations. Several of the top co-occurrence clusters appeared to be linked to parvovirus B19, influenza, CMV and Epstein-Barr virus, according to a later analysis. Compared with the roughly 720-donor mean, donors in an Asian-associated ancestry cluster had fewer N-insertions in productive TCRs, according to a later genetic analysis. A further reported finding was that TCR beta sequences accurately predicted the HLA-A and HLA-B alleles for most subjects in the first cohort. When HLA alleles, especially DR and DQ, strongly co-occurred, TCR associations were difficult to assign to individual alleles. For the cohort, immune exposure information was limited to CMV serostatus. This cohort had only TCR beta chains sequenced, and the lack of alpha or paired-chain data limited which features could be detected. Across donors, most TCR sequences were observed very rarely, whereas some public TCRs were present in many individuals. In a later analysis, most CMV-associated TCR beta chains were found to appear HLA-restricted, with HLA associations seemingly driven largely by CMV exposure. The classifier was reported to diagnose cytomegalovirus status with high specificity and sensitivity in both the original cohort and the validation cohort. In a later analysis, HLA-associated TCR beta chains were found to be more clonally expanded and to have lower generation probabilities than equally common non-associated chains. In vitro tests confirmed that a few of the cytomegalovirus-associated TCR beta chains recognize cytomegalovirus antigens. Because counts were too low, some 17 rarely observed V segments, including chromosome 9 orphons, were left out of the earlier analysis of 587 of the donors. The authors suggested that the approach could potentially be generalized to other disease states and immunological phenotypes.

Relative to germline, V is missing 5 bases and J is missing 5 bases, with 4 bases of the junction outside any gene match. According to the germline V gene, CDR1 reads SGHRS and CDR2 reads YFSETQ. The CDR3 numbers 13 residues from cysteine through phenylalanine. The CDR3 DNA has 39 bases and is translated from base 1. In total, 500 to 700 healthy bone marrow donors made up the cohort. At the time of sampling, all cohort members were nominally healthy, though unrecorded immune exposures were likely present. The donor was CMV seropositive and was included in the group of about 290 seropositive cohort members. A peripheral blood sample was collected from each donor, and TCR beta sequencing was performed on peripheral blood mononuclear cells. Genomic DNA extraction from the blood cell samples was performed with the Qiagen DNeasy Blood Extraction Kit. The method was the immunoSEQ multiplex PCR assay. The multiplex PCR relied on a mix of 60 forward primers for TCR Vbeta segments and 13 reverse primers for TCR Jbeta segments. A multiplex PCR assay on genomic DNA amplified the CDR3 region of rearranged TCR beta genes. The Illumina HiSeq System was used to sequence the amplified TCR beta libraries as 87-base-pair reads. Per the source publication's procedure: A later analysis tallied roughly 76 million unique TCR beta chains across the 666 repertoires, and approximately 12 million of those chains were shared by two or more donors. Raw reads were error-corrected and collapsed into unique sequences by a nearest-neighbor algorithm in which closely related sequences were merged to remove PCR and sequencing errors. CDR3 sequences were aligned to IMGT reference sequences to assign V, D and J gene segments. Each retained sequence needed at least a six-nucleotide match to both a V gene segment and a J gene segment. Rearrangements were classified as productive when the CDR3 lacked stop codons and remained in frame with V and J, and all other rearrangements were classified as non-productive. CDR3 was defined according to IMGT convention as the region running from the second conserved V-encoded cysteine to the conserved J-encoded phenylalanine. The earlier analysis of 587 of the donors excluded sequences that lacked an unambiguous match to a single V gene segment. In an earlier analysis of several hundred of the donors, V segments were called functional above 56.7% productive rearrangements and were called segregating when the between-donor standard deviation exceeded 5%. A statistical classification framework was built to diagnose cytomegalovirus status from the catalog of TCR beta chain sequences. V and J gene assignment, in a later analysis, came from comparing TCR nucleotide sequences with IMGT/GENE-DB human TR gene sequences. A later analysis assigned CDR3 sequences and most-parsimonious VDJ recombination scenarios with the TCRdist pipeline. A later analysis defined each TCR beta chain by its CDR3 amino acid sequence plus V-gene family, and excluded reads lacking a unique V-gene family. A later analysis removed several hundred highly shared, low-generation-probability nucleotide sequences to deal with suspected cross-contamination and a sequencing artifact. For each public chain, a later analysis derived a clonal expansion index from normalized ranks of inferred template counts within each repertoire. A later analysis computed generation probabilities with a VDJ recombination model fitted to out-of-frame rearrangements, and checked the results against IGoR. Hypergeometric tests were used in a later analysis to score TCR-TCR, TCR-HLA and TCR-CMV co-occurrence, with a repertoire-size bias correction applied to the TCR pairs. A later analysis estimated false discovery rates by permuting HLA or CMV assignments 20 times. In a later analysis, co-occurring TCRs were grouped using DBSCAN, with TCRdist sequence similarity added in when clustering inside HLA-allele-positive subsets. Repertoires with fewer than 30,000 or more than 120,000 public chains, plus five repertoires with anomalous nucleotide sharing, were excluded from co-occurrence clustering. TCRdb took over this immuneACCESS table, retaining in-frame rearrangements with V and J assigned. Such tables are incomplete; in checked studies, under half of the missing clones stem from an unresolved V gene, and the remainder is unexplained. For V, J and clone size, that table is used; D and trimming come from the DNA. This sample comprises 100,000 or so clones, approximately 80% of them detected only once. The ten largest clones represent more than 3.5% of the sample.

This clone has just one count. The antigen it recognizes is unknown. Base qualities are not at hand, and no much larger clone is one base apart. Input material: PBMCs. This chain joins TRBV5-1 to TRBJ2-5; 9 junctional bases match TRBD1. The TCR originated in a female donor in good health and CMV-seropositive. This receptor has the CDR3 CASRRTGEETQYF. The DNA sequence is TGCGCCAGCAGGAGGACAGGGGAGGAGACCCAGTACTTC.